This T cell receptor beta chain comes out of a study of vaccination effects on CD4 cells after COVID-19. Germline V gene sequence: CDR1 SEHNR, CDR2 FQNEAQ (reference sequence). This CDR3 region has 12 residues. Between the trimmed V and J ends, which lost 4 bases and 4 bases, there was a span of 7 bases. Repertoires were generated with immunoSEQ multiplex PCR, while TCRdb's copy carries only in-frame clones and drops some. Here the sample spans fewer than 65,000 clones, roughly 81% being singletons. ViraFEST assay sequencing came after antigen-specific CD4+ T cells were expanded with viral peptide pools. Between days 9 and 10 of culture, CD4+ T cells were separated out. As concerns this clone: As yet, its antigen is unknown.

The sequences come from CD4+ T cells from PBMCs cultured with HCoV-229E spike peptides, collected before COVID-19 vaccination. This receptor was identified in a human donor who received a COVID-19 vaccine. The rearrangement uses TRBV7-9 and TRBJ2-5; D possibly uses TRBD1 or TRBD2 (5 bases each). CDR3 nucleotide sequence: TGTGCCAGCAGCTGGGACGGAGAGACCCAGTACTTC. Its protein product is CASSWDGETQYF.